This T cell receptor beta chain came from a study of identical twins. CDR3 length equals 15 residues. J gave up 5 bases and V 6 bases, and 10 bases lay outside the gene matches. This clonotype appeared many times. TCRdb processed the 5' RACE reads anew with MiXCR; each CDR3 protein has one entry. The repertoire consists of over 550,000 distinct CDR3 sequences, with roughly 6.6% occurring once and the leading ten covering over 1.5%. The same data also contributed to another study, on yellow fever vaccine responses in identical twins.

This TCR came from a woman aged 18-29 years in good health. The sequencing input was PBMCs. The rearrangement links TRBV12-3 or TRBV12-4 to TRBJ2-3, with 8 bases lining up with TRBD2. The CDR3 bases are TGTGCCAGCAGAGCTCCCGGGGGGGCGAAAGATACGCAGTATTTT. As protein: CASRAPGGAKDTQYF.